Here is one T cell receptor beta chain with its context. This CDR3 contains 16 residues. The germline V and J ends were trimmed by 2 bases and 7 bases, with 20 bases remaining between them. Germline CDR1 is MDHEN and CDR2 is SYDVKM. The entry originates in a study of blood T cell repertoires in COVID-19. Repertoires were generated with immunoSEQ multiplex PCR, while TCRdb's copy carries only in-frame clones and drops some. The sample consists of about 480,000 clones, 70% to 90% of them appearing once. The sequencing sample was made of PBMCs or T cells enriched from blood (not recorded which). The chain joins TRBV28 to TRBJ2-5; D is perhaps TRBD2 (6 bases). This TCR derives from a middle-aged woman who had recovered from COVID-19. CDR3 nucleotide sequence: TGTGCCAGCAGTTTAGTTGGGCGGGATCTGAGCCTGACCCAGTACTTC. Its translation: CASSLVGRDLSLTQYF.